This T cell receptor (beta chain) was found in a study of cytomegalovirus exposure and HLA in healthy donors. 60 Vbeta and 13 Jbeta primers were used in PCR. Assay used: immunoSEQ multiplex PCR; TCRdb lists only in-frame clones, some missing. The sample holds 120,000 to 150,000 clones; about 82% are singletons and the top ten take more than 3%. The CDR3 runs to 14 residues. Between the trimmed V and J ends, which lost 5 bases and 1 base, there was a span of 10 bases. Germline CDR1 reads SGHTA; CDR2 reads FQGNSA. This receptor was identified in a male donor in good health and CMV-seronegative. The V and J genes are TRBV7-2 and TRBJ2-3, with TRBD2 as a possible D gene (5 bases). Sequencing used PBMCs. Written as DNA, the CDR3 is TGTGCCAGCAGCGGGAGTGTAGGCACAGATACGCAGTATTTT. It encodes CASSGSVGTDTQYF.